What follows are 18 T cell receptor beta chains derived from one specimen sequenced in a study of cytomegalovirus exposure and HLA in healthy donors. Primers: 60 Vbeta forward and 13 Jbeta reverse. Produced via immunoSEQ multiplex PCR; TCRdb's table is partial and in-frame only. The sample yields some 150,000 clones, 80% seen once. Sample: PBMCs. These receptor sequences come from a male donor in good health and CMV-seronegative.

Here the CDR3 reads CASTPIGTGLANTEAFF. For the CDR3, the DNA is TGTGCCAGCACCCCTATAGGGACAGGGCTCGCAAACACTGAAGCTTTCTTT. V is TRBV2 and J is TRBJ1-1, with 9 bases matching TRBD1. Germline V lookup: CDR1 SNHLY, CDR2 FYNNEI. Trimming cost V 7 bases and J 2 bases; bases outside gene matches: 14. This CDR3 is built from 17 residues.

This clone was seen only a few times. The J gene is TRBJ2-3, the V gene TRBV18; TRBD2 matches 7 bases. V lost 3 bases and J lost 3; bases outside the gene matches: 6. The CDR3 runs 15 residues. Germline V gene data show CDR1 as KGHSH and CDR2 as LQKENI. CDR3 residues: CASSPGGTTTDTQYF. The CDR3 DNA is TGTGCCAGCTCACCGGGGGGGACTACTACAGATACGCAGTATTTT.

This clone was observed a handful of times. This sequence joins TRBV29-1 and TRBJ1-5, with TRBD1 matching over 9 bases. Germline V gene sequence: CDR1 SQVTM, CDR2 ANQGSEA. J gave up 3 bases and V 6 bases, and 3 bases lay outside the gene matches. The CDR3 loop spans 13 amino acids. The CDR3 sequence is CSVGDRANQPQHF. In DNA form, the CDR3 reads TGCAGCGTGGGGGACAGGGCCAATCAGCCCCAGCATTTT.

The CDR3 loop reads CASSATGTPGRQYF. As DNA, the CDR3 is TGTGCCAGCAGCGCCACAGGGACCCCGGGGAGGCAGTATTTT. The chain employs TRBV9 and TRBJ2-3; a weak D match, TRBD1 (6 bases). Germline lookup yields CDR1 SGDLS and CDR2 YYNGEE. The CDR3 is made up of 14 amino acids. V was trimmed by 3 bases and J by 11 bases, leaving 19 bases between them.

The count of this clone is one. The V gene is TRBV18, the J gene TRBJ2-7, with TRBD1 as a possible D gene (6 bases). Germline loops: CDR1 KGHSH, CDR2 LQKENI. The CDR3 extends over 17 amino acids. V was clipped by 2 bases and J by 2 bases, with 19 bases between them. The CDR3 loop is CASSPGVVGQTTYEQYF. The CDR3 DNA is TGTGCCAGCTCACCAGGGGTTGTGGGACAAACTACCTACGAGCAGTACTTC.

J is TRBJ2-7 and V is TRBV28; D ambiguous. The V gene's germline CDR1 is MDHEN and CDR2 SYDVKM. V was cut by 8 bases and J by 5 bases, with 10 bases left in between. CDR3 length: 11 amino acids. In DNA, the CDR3 is TGTGCCAGCCTAGGTCTCAACGAGCAGTACTTC. Its protein product is CASLGLNEQYF.

The chain joins TRBV14 to TRBJ1-3; D is unresolved. V lost 0 bases and J 0 bases, leaving 12 bases between the germline ends. The CDR3 contains 17 residues. From germline, CDR1 is SGHDN and CDR2 FVKESK. The DNA of the CDR3 is TGTGCCAGCAGCCAAGATCTAGGAGGCGGCTCTGGAAACACCATATATTTT. Its protein product is CASSQDLGGGSGNTIYF.

This clone turned up a few times. The rearrangement uses TRBV30 and TRBJ1-2; D is possibly TRBD1 (6 bases). The V and J ends lost 3 bases and 2 bases respectively, with 10 bases between them. The CDR3 spans 13 residues. The germline gives CDR1 GTSNPN, CDR2 SVGIG (reference sequence). CDR3 DNA sequence: TGTGCCTGGAGCCCACAGGGAAACTATGGCTACACCTTC. It is translated as CAWSPQGNYGYTF.

V and J are TRBV11-1 and TRBJ1-1, with TRBD1 as a possible D gene (6 bases). The germline CDR1 and CDR2 sequences are SGHAT and FQDESV (reference sequence). The V gene lost 2 bases and the J gene lost 0 bases, with 13 bases spanning the gap. This CDR3 comprises 16 residues. The CDR3 sequence: CASSLLIEGVNTEAFF. The CDR3 nucleotides read TGTGCCAGCAGCTTACTCATAGAGGGGGTGAACACTGAAGCTTTCTTT.

The CDR3: CASPISRANVLTF. The CDR3, as DNA: TGTGCCAGCCCTATCTCCAGGGCCAACGTCCTGACTTTC. The chain combines TRBV6-1 with TRBJ2-6; no reliable D call. Deletions cut 8 bases from V and 5 bases from J, with 10 bases between. CDR3 length equals 13 residues. Germline loops: CDR1 MNHNS, CDR2 SASEGT.

This chain uses TRBV30 with TRBJ1-5, with D possibly being TRBD1 (5 bases). V dropped 0 bases and J dropped 6 bases, with 9 bases sitting between them. Germline V gene data show CDR1 as GTSNPN and CDR2 as SVGIG (reference sequence). This CDR3 has 13 residues. For the CDR3, the DNA is TGTGCCTGGAGTGTAGGGGAAGGTCAGCCCCAGCATTTT. It translates to CAWSVGEGQPQHF. Using reference TRBV30 and TRBJ1-5 for the parts outside the CDR3, the full variable domain is SQTIHQWPATLVQPVGSPLSLECTVEGTSNPNLYWYRQAAGRGLQLLFYSVGIGQISSEVPQNLSASRPQDRQFILSSKKLLLSDSGFYLCAWSVGEGQPQHFGDGTRLSIL.

In DNA form, the CDR3 reads TGCGCCAGCAGCGGTCAGGGTCCAGGGGGGGAGCAGTACTTC. It is translated as CASSGQGPGGEQYF. The chain is built from TRBV5-1 and TRBJ2-7; maybe TRBD1 (7 bases). V was shortened by 4 bases and J by 7 bases, with 18 bases between the two germline ends. CDR3 length equals 14 residues. CDR1 SGHRS and CDR2 YFSETQ come from the germline V gene. Variable domain in full (rest from reference TRBV5-1 and TRBJ2-7): KAGVTQTPRYLIKTRGQQVTLSCSPISGHRSVSWYQQTPGQGLQFLFEYFSETQRNKGNFPGRFSGRQFSNSRSEMNVSTLELGDSALYLCASSGQGPGGEQYFGPGTRLTVT.

The chain couples TRBV7-9 to TRBJ1-2, with 8 bases identical to TRBD1. The CDR3 loop spans 16 amino acids. V lost 4 bases to trimming and J lost 2 bases; unmatched junction nucleotides: 9. Per germline, CDR1 SEHNR and CDR2 FQNEAQ (reference sequence). For the CDR3, the DNA is TGTGCCAGCAGCTCAGGCCGGGACAGGACAAACTATGGCTACACCTTC. The encoded protein is CASSSGRDRTNYGYTF.

This clone turned up a few times. The V call is TRBV11-2, the J call TRBJ2-3; possibly TRBD1 for D (5 bases). The germline V and J ends were trimmed by 2 bases and 6 bases, with 6 bases remaining between them. The CDR3 runs to 12 residues. The germline CDR1 and CDR2 sequences are SGHAT and FQNNGV. The CDR3 nucleotides read TGTGCCAGCAGCTTAAAGGGGGATACGCAGTATTTT. Translating it yields CASSLKGDTQYF.

The chain combines TRBV2 with TRBJ1-4; a possible D gene is TRBD1 (5 bases). The CDR3 spans 12 residues. V was cut by 10 bases and J by 11 bases, with 17 bases left in between. Looked up from germline, CDR1 is SNHLY and CDR2 is FYNNEI. The CDR3 bases are TGTGCCACCCCCGGGACTACCGGGAAACTGTTTTTT. The encoded protein is CATPGTTGKLFF.

Worth noting for this clone: At one of its ends the junction is not consistent with the germline gene, which may arise from a read error. The rearrangement links TRBV6-6 to TRBJ2-2, with TRBD2 matching over 12 bases. This CDR3 comprises 16 residues. Germline CDR1 and CDR2: MNHNY and SVGAGI (reference sequence). CDR3 DNA sequence: TGTGCCACCCAACCAGGACTAGCGGGAAGACCCGGGGAGCTGCTTTTT. Its translation is CATQPGLAGRPGELLF.

V is TRBV28 and J is TRBJ1-2; no clear D. The CDR3 consists of 16 residues. Germline V gives CDR1 MDHEN, CDR2 SYDVKM. V was cut by 0 bases and J by 3 bases, with 14 bases left in between. Here the CDR3 reads CASSLWHESRDYGYTF. In DNA, the CDR3 is TGTGCCAGCAGTTTATGGCATGAGTCGAGGGACTATGGCTACACCTTC.

In its sample, this clone was seen a few times. The rearrangement uses TRBV21-1 and TRBJ2-6; TRBD1, the table's D call, was not compared with the DNA. TRBV21-1 is recorded as a pseudogene. This CDR3 spans 16 amino acids. The CDR3 protein is CASSKAQGAGANVLTF. CDR3 DNA sequence: TGTGCCAGCAGCAAAGCACAGGGGGCTGGGGCCAACGTCCTGACTTTC.